Presented here are 9 T cell receptor beta chains from one specimen sequenced in a study of blood T cell repertoires in COVID-19. Sequencing was performed with immunoSEQ multiplex PCR; in TCRdb, only in-frame clones are kept and a portion is missing. The sample holds hundreds of thousands of clones, about nine tenths seen once. The specimen was peripheral blood. Receptor source: a middle-aged woman who had recovered from COVID-19.

This chain links TRBV9 with TRBJ1-1; no definite D call. CDR3 length: 13 residues. Per germline, CDR1 SGDLS and CDR2 YYNGEE. Trimming removed 4 bases from V and 0 bases from J, with 7 bases in between. CDR3 sequence reads: CASSTQVNTEAFF. In nucleotides, the CDR3 is TGTGCCAGCAGCACTCAGGTGAACACTGAAGCTTTCTTT.

The chain links TRBV5-1 to TRBJ2-1; 12 nucleotides agree with TRBD2. The junction had 15 bases not matched to a gene; V was cut back by 4 bases and J by 10 bases. This CDR3 spans 17 amino acids. Germline CDR1 and CDR2: SGHRS and YFSETQ. This chain's CDR3 is CASSRARSSGGADEQFF. The CDR3 nucleotides read TGCGCCAGCAGCCGGGCCCGGTCTAGCGGGGGGGCGGACGAGCAGTTCTTC.

This clone occurred once. The rearrangement joins TRBV5-1 to TRBJ1-1, with TRBD1 matching over 10 bases. The V and J ends lost 0 bases and 11 bases, in that order; junction bases with no gene match: 10. In germline, CDR1 is SGHRS, CDR2 YFSETQ. The CDR3 length is 15 residues. The CDR3 loop reads CASSLGRQGALGAFF. As DNA, the CDR3 is TGCGCCAGCAGCTTGGGACGACAGGGGGCGCTTGGGGCTTTCTTT.

The V call is TRBV15, the J call TRBJ1-6, with TRBD1 as a possible D gene (5 bases). Trimming took 0 bases from V and 8 from J, leaving 20 bases between them. Germline CDR1 is LNHNV and CDR2 is YYDKDF (reference sequence). CDR3 length: 18 residues. CDR3 DNA sequence: TGTGCCACCAGCAGAGATCCAAGACAGCTTGGGGGGGATTCACCCCTCCACTTT. Protein: CATSRDPRQLGGDSPLHF.

V gene TRBV6-2 or TRBV6-3 combines with J gene TRBJ2-7; D remains unclear. There are 13 residues in the CDR3. With 0 bases removed from V and 2 bases from J, the gap between germline ends came to 5 bases. CDR1 is MNHEY, CDR2 SVGEGT, per germline. CDR3 in DNA: TGTGCCAGCAGTTACTCCCCGGCCTACGAGCAGTACTTC. This codes for CASSYSPAYEQYF.

This clone was recorded only once. The rearrangement uses TRBV6-5 and TRBJ2-7; D not resolved. The CDR3 has 13 residues. V lost 2 bases, J lost 4 bases, and 9 bases lay in between. The germline gives CDR1 MNHEY, CDR2 SVGAGI. The CDR3, as DNA: TGTGCCAGCAGTTACCCCCCCTTTTACGAGCAGTACTTC. Amino acids: CASSYPPFYEQYF.

The V gene is TRBV3-1 (or the pseudogene TRBV3-2), the J gene TRBJ2-3; D might be TRBD2 (6 bases). Germline loops: CDR1 LGHDT, CDR2 YNNKEL (reference sequence). V was pared by 6 bases and J by 0 bases, with 7 bases between. The CDR3 is 13 residues long. CDR3 DNA: TGTGCCAGCAGGGGGGGTAGCACAGATACGCAGTATTTT. The encoded protein is CASRGGSTDTQYF.

This rearrangement joins TRBV9 to TRBJ1-1; 8 bases are a match to TRBD1. The CDR3 is made up of 13 amino acids. The V segment lost 4 bases and the J segment 7 bases; nucleotides outside the gene matches: 6. Germline V gene data show CDR1 as SGDLS and CDR2 as YYNGEE. The CDR3 protein is CASSPRDRFEAFF. CDR3 DNA: TGTGCCAGCAGCCCACGGGACAGGTTTGAAGCTTTCTTT.

In its sample, this clone was seen once. The V gene is TRBV5-4, the J gene TRBJ2-7, with TRBD1 matching 7 bases. The CDR3 loop spans 15 amino acids. Trimming cost V 0 bases and J 2 bases; bases outside gene matches: 5. Germline assignment: CDR1 SGHNT and CDR2 YYREEE (reference sequence). The CDR3 is CASSLGRQGAYEQYF. In DNA, the CDR3 is TGTGCCAGCAGCTTGGGCCGGCAGGGGGCCTACGAGCAGTACTTC.